This T cell receptor beta chain emerged from a study of shared clonotypes between healthy human individuals. Study results and limitations: Collection of samples was limited to blood; tissue repertoires likely differ. Memory subsets generally showed lower estimated richness than naive subsets.

This CDR3 is built from 14 residues. Germline trimming cut 2 bases from V and 8 bases from J; bases unmatched to any gene: 3. Germline lookup yields CDR1 MNHEY and CDR2 SMNVEV (reference sequence). The naive CD8 population came from CD45RO-negative cells selected for CCR7, without terminally differentiated effector memory CD45RA+ cells. TCRdb keeps only in-frame clones here, not all; method: immunoSEQ multiplex PCR. The sample holds about 2 million clones, approximately 94% seen once. With regard to this clone: As yet, its antigen is unknown. The sample has other DNA sequences that encode this CDR3 too.

The sample comprised naive CD8+ T cells sorted from blood. The chain recombines TRBV27 with TRBJ2-1, with 10 bases aligning to TRBD2. The source of this sequence is a man aged 18 to 30 in good health. The CDR3 reads CASSLSGGADEQFF. DNA for the CDR3: TGTGCCAGCAGTTTAAGCGGGGGGGCCGATGAGCAGTTCTTC.